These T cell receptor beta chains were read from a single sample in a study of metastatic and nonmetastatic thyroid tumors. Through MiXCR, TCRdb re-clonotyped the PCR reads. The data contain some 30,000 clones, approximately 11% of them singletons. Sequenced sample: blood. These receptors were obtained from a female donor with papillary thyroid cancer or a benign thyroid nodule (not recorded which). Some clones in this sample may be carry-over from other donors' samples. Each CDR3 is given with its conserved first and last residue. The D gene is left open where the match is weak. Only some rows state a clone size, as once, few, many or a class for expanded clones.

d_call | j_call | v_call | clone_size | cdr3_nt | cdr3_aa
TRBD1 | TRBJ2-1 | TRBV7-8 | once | TGTGCCAGCAGCGTAGGGAGGACAGGGGGCCTATACAATGAGCAGTTCTTC | CASSVGRTGGLYNEQFF
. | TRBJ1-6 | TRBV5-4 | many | TGTGCCAGCAGCTTGATGGGGAATTCACCCCTCCACTTT | CASSLMGNSPLHF
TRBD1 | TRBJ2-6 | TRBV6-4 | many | TGTGCCAGCAGTGACTCGACAGGGTCTGGGGCCAACGTCCTGACTTTC | CASSDSTGSGANVLTF
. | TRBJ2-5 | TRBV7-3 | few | TGTGCCAGCAGCCCGAAGTACCAAGAGACCCAGTACTTC | CASSPKYQETQYF
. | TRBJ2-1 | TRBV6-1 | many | TGTGCCAGCAGCGGAGTAGCGGATTACAATGAGCAGTTCTTC | CASSGVADYNEQFF
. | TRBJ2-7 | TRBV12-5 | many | TGTGCTAGTGGTTTGGAGCGGGCGAACTCCTACGAGCAGTACTTC | CASGLERANSYEQYF
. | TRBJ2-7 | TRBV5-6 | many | TGTGCCAGCAGCTTGGCCAGGGACACTCAATACGAGCAGTACTTC | CASSLARDTQYEQYF
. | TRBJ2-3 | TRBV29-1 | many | TGCAGCGTTGAAGAACAACCGGGCACTTCCACAGATACGCAGTATTTT | CSVEEQPGTSTDTQYF
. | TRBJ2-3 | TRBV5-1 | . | TGCGCCAGCAGCCCCGACAGCACAGATACGCAGTATTTT | CASSPDSTDTQYF
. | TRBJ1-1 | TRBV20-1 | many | TGCAGTACCCTCCCCGTTCAGGTGAACACTGAAGCTTTCTTT | CSTLPVQVNTEAFF
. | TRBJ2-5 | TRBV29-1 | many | TGCAGCGTTGTCGGAAACCCTCGGGACTCCATCCCGAGTGGACAAGAGACCCAGTACTTC | CSVVGNPRDSIPSGQETQYF
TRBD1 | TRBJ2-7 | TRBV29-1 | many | TGCAGCGTTGAAGAGGGGACAGGGGGCGCGGAGGAGCAGTACTTC | CSVEEGTGGAEEQYF
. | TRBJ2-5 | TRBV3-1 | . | TGTGCCAGCAGGCCCGGACAGTCCCCTGGGGAGACCCAGTACTTC | CASRPGQSPGETQYF
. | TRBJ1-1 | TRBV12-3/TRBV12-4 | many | TGTGCCAGCAGCTTAGGGGCTCTGAACACTGAAGCTTTCTTT | CASSLGALNTEAFF
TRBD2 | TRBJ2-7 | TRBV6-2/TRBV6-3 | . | TGTGCCAGCAGCTGGGGACTAGCGGGCTACGAGCAGTACTTC | CASSWGLAGYEQYF
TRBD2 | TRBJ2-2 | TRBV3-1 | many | TGTGCCAGCAGCCGGGGGGAGCTAGCGGGAGGATCCGGGGAGCTGTTTTTT | CASSRGELAGGSGELFF
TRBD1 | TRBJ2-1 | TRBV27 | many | TGTGCCAGCAGTTCGACAGGGTTTGGATCCTACAATGAGCAGTTCTTC | CASSSTGFGSYNEQFF
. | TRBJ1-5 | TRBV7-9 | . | TGTGCCAGCAGCTTATTAGCTCAGCCCCAGCATTTT | CASSLLAQPQHF
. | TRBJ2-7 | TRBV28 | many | TGTGCCAGCAGTTCCCCCGAACTGCGGCGAGAAACCTCCTACGAGCAGTACTTC | CASSSPELRRETSYEQYF
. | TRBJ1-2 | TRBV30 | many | TGTGCCTCCCCTGGGGGGGATGGCTACACCTTC | CASPGGDGYTF
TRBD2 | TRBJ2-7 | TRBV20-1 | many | TGCAGTGCAAGTGCCCCGCTTAGCGGGAGGGCCGGCGAGCAGTACTTC | CSASAPLSGRAGEQYF
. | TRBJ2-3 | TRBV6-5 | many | TGTGCCAGCAGTTACTGGGTTCAACCTACCGCCGACACAGATACGCAGTATTTT | CASSYWVQPTADTDTQYF
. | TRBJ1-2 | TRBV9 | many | TGTGCCAGCAGCGCCCTGGACAGAATAACTTCGGACTATGGCTACACCTTC | CASSALDRITSDYGYTF
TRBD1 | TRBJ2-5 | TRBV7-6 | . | TGTGCCAGCAGCTTTGGCTCGGGACAGGGGCCGAGCCAAGAGACCCAGTACTTC | CASSFGSGQGPSQETQYF
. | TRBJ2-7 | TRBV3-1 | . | TGTGCCAGCAGCCATCTTTTCGGCGTGGGCAACTACGAGCAGTACTTC | CASSHLFGVGNYEQYF
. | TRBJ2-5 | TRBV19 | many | TGTGCCAGTAGTAACGTGGAGACCCAGTACTTC | CASSNVETQYF
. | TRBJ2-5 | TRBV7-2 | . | TGTGCCAGAAGCTTAGCTTTCGGGTCCGGGGAGACCCAGTACTTC | CARSLAFGSGETQYF
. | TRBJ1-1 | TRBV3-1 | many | TGTGCCAGCAGTCGAGGCGGGAACACTGAAGCTTTCTTT | CASSRGGNTEAFF
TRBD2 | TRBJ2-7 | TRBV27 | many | TGTGCCAGCAGTCCCGGGACTACCTCCTACGAGCAGTACTTC | CASSPGTTSYEQYF
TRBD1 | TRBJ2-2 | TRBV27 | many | TGTGCCAGCAGTTCATCAGGGGGCATCACCGGGGAGCTGTTTTTT | CASSSSGGITGELFF
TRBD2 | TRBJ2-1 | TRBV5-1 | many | TGCGCCAGCAGCGCCGCACTAGCGGGGGCCTACAATGAGCAGTTCTTC | CASSAALAGAYNEQFF
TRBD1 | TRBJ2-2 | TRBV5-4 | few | TGTGCCAGCAGCTACGGACAGGGGGGCTACACCGGGGAGCTGTTTTTT | CASSYGQGGYTGELFF
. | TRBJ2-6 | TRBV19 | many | TGTGCCAGCAGTATCCCAGGCTCTGGGGCCAACGTCCTGACTTTC | CASSIPGSGANVLTF
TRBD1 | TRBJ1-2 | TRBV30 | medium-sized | TGTGCCTGGGTCCGCGGGACAGGGGATGGCAACACCTTC | CAWVRGTGDGNTF
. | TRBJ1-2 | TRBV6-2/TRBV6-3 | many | TGTGCCAGCAGCCCCGACGGTGAGGGCTACACCTTC | CASSPDGEGYTF
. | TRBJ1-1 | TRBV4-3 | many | TGCGCCAGCAGCCGAACCGGGGGGTACACTGAAGCTTTCTTT | CASSRTGGYTEAFF
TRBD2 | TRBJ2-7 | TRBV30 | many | TGTGCCTGGAGCACTAGCGGTCTGGAGCAGTACTTC | CAWSTSGLEQYF
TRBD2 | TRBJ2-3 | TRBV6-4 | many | TGTGCCAGCAGTGACTCTAGCGGGGGCACAGATACGCAGTATTTT | CASSDSSGGTDTQYF
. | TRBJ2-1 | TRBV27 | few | TGTGCCAGCAGTTTGGTGCTCCCAAGCTCCTACAATGAGCAGTTCTTC | CASSLVLPSSYNEQFF
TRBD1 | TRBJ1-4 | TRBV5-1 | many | TGCGCCAGCAGCTTTGACAGGGGGGGAAATGAAAAACTGTTTTTT | CASSFDRGGNEKLFF
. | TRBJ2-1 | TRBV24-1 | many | TGTGCCACCAGTGATCAAACTAGCTACAATGAGCAGTTCTTC | CATSDQTSYNEQFF